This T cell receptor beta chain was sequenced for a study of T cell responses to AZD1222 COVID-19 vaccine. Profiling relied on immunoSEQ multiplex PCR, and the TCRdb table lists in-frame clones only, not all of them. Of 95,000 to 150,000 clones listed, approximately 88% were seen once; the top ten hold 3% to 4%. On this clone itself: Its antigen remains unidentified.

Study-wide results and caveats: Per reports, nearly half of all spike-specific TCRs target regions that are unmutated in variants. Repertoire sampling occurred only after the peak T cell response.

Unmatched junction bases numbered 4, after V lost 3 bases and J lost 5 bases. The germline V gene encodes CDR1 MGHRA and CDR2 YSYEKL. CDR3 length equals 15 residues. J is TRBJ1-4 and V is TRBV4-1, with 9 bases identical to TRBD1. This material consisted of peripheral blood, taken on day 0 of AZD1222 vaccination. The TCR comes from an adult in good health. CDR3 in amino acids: CASSHRQGENEKLFF. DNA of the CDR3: TGCGCCAGCAGCCACCGACAGGGGGAAAATGAAAAACTGTTTTTT.